Listed here are 10 T cell receptor beta chains from one sample, sequenced in a study of T cell responses to AZD1222 COVID-19 vaccine (dated by TCRdb to the early 2020s). The library came from the immunoSEQ multiplex PCR assay. The clones in this table, taken by TCRdb from immuneACCESS, are in-frame only. Not every clone is retained; where verified, under half of the shortfall comes from an unresolved V gene, and the cause of the rest is unknown. The sample includes 150,000 to 200,000 clones, with less than 95% observed a single time. Together, the top ten hold around 1.3% of the sample. This sample's time point label indicates: baseline before first vaccination. Material: peripheral blood, obtained on day 0 of AZD1222 vaccination. These receptor sequences come from an adult in good health.

This chain joins TRBV2 and TRBJ1-6, with D unclear. The germline V and J ends were trimmed by 5 bases and 7 bases, with 15 bases remaining between them. Germline V CDR1 and CDR2: SNHLY, FYNNEI. The CDR3 is 15 amino acids. The CDR3 DNA sequence: TGTGCCAGCAGTTCGACGGATGGTCAAAATTCACCCCTCCACTTT. Encoded protein: CASSSTDGQNSPLHF.

The chain carries TRBV7-2 and TRBJ1-1, with 8 positions matching TRBD1. CDR1 is SGHTA, CDR2 FQGNSA, per germline. Germline trimming cut 4 bases from V and 4 bases from J; bases unmatched to any gene: 8. There are 15 residues in the CDR3. CDR3 bases: TGTGCCAGCAGCTCCAACAGGGGGAGAGGCACTGAAGCTTTCTTT. Translation gives CASSSNRGRGTEAFF.

This clone has just one count. This rearrangement joins TRBV7-9 to TRBJ1-4; 9 nucleotides line up with TRBD1. There are 14 residues in the CDR3. Germline assignment: CDR1 SEHNR and CDR2 FQNEAQ (reference sequence). V lost 4 bases, J lost 4 bases, and 1 base stayed unmatched. In DNA, the CDR3 is TGTGCCAGCAGCTCGGGACAGGGTAATGAAAAACTGTTTTTT. It translates to CASSSGQGNEKLFF. The entire variable domain, with the rest obtained from reference TRBV7-9 and TRBJ1-4, is as follows: DTGVSQNPRHKITKRGQNVTFRCDPISEHNRLYWYRQTLGQGPEFLTYFQNEAQLEKSRLLSDRFSAERPKGSFSTLEIQRTEQGDSAMYLCASSSGQGNEKLFFGSGTQLSVL.

This clone was seen just once. The chain joins TRBV11-2 to TRBJ2-1; 8 nucleotides align to TRBD2. CDR3 length: 15 residues. Unmatched junction bases numbered 8, after V lost 6 bases and J lost 4 bases. Germline loops: CDR1 SGHAT, CDR2 FQNNGV. The CDR3, as DNA: TGTGCCAGCAGAACAACGGGGGGGCGGTACAATGAGCAGTTCTTC. This sequence encodes CASRTTGGRYNEQFF.

This chain links TRBV15 with TRBJ1-2; tentative D call: TRBD1 (5 bases). Germline CDR1 reads LNHNV; CDR2 reads YYDKDF (reference sequence). Trimming stripped 3 bases from V and 6 bases from J, with 14 bases between. The CDR3 consists of 14 residues. The CDR3 here is CATSRRAGRDGYTF. CDR3 bases: TGTGCCACCAGCAGGCGGGCAGGGAGGGATGGCTACACCTTC.

This clone was observed a single time. V gene TRBV27 combines with J gene TRBJ2-2; no definite D call. CDR1 is MNHEY and CDR2 is SMNVEV in the germline V gene (reference sequence). V shed 0 bases and J shed 3 bases, with 2 bases lying between them. The CDR3 is 13 amino acids. The CDR3 spells CASSLSYTGELFF. The CDR3 nucleotides read TGTGCCAGCAGTTTATCTTACACCGGGGAGCTGTTTTTT.

The chain uses TRBV3-1 (or the pseudogene TRBV3-2) and TRBJ2-7, with D maybe TRBD2 (6 bases). The CDR3 runs to 15 residues. The V gene lost 0 bases and the J gene lost 2 bases, with 11 bases spanning the gap. Germline values: CDR1 LGHDT, CDR2 YNNKEL (reference sequence). The CDR3, as DNA: TGTGCCAGCAGCCAAGATGGGGCGGGGACCTACGAGCAGTACTTC. Residues: CASSQDGAGTYEQYF.

This chain uses TRBV4-3 with TRBJ2-7; D is unclear. Trimming cost V 3 bases and J 3 bases, with 12 bases left between them. This CDR3 is 14 amino acids long. Germline V CDR1 and CDR2: LGHNA, YSLEER. The CDR3: CASSQFKGGYEQYF. The CDR3 DNA sequence: TGCGCCAGCAGCCAGTTCAAAGGTGGCTACGAGCAGTACTTC.

This rearrangement joins TRBV3-1 (or the pseudogene TRBV3-2) to TRBJ2-1; 10 positions match TRBD2. The CDR3 runs to 17 residues. The junction had 12 bases not matched to a gene; V was cut back by 0 bases and J by 10 bases. From germline, CDR1 is LGHDT and CDR2 YNNKEL (reference sequence). The CDR3 spells CASSQEVSGGASREQFF. The DNA of the CDR3 is TGTGCCAGCAGCCAAGAAGTCAGCGGGGGGGCCTCTCGAGAGCAGTTCTTC.

This chain uses TRBV7-2 with TRBJ1-1, with no clear D. CDR3 size: 14 residues. Germline CDR1 SGHTA, CDR2 FQGNSA. Trimming shortened V by 4 bases and J by 5 bases, and 14 bases separated the two germline ends. CDR3 amino acids: CASSSKNRGTEAFF. CDR3 bases: TGTGCCAGCAGCTCTAAAAACCGCGGGACTGAAGCTTTCTTT.